This TCR beta chain appears in the sequencing data of a study of blood T cell repertoires in COVID-19 (dated by TCRdb to 2019 to 2021). About the study as a whole: Samples from collaborators originated in the United States, Italy and Spain and spanned both the acute and convalescent phases of COVID-19. The sample metadata nearly always contained a de-identified subject ID, COVID-19 status, age in years and sex. Subjects who had been exposed to COVID-19, were actively infected with it, or had recovered from it provided the deeply sampled blood TCRbeta repertoires that made up the dataset. The samples were drawn from two sources: the first 160 participants of the ongoing ImmuneRACE study, and about 1,300 subjects contributed by 6 global collaborators. Where available, HLA class I and class II types were taken from metadata supplied by the sample provider and were not determined by assay-based typing. The prospective study material was composed of cDNA or gDNA derived from T cells, B-cell-depleted T cells, or PBMCs. The repertoires were made available in a free public database intended to serve as a resource for research on the immune response to SARS-CoV-2.

Collaborating institutions collected whole blood in K2EDTA tubes following their own protocols. Collaborator samples were shipped for TCRbeta analysis as frozen whole blood, isolated PBMCs, or DNA extracted from either sample type. V is pared back by 1 base and J by 7 bases, with 11 bases lying between the germline termini. There are 15 amino acids in the CDR3, from cysteine to phenylalanine inclusive. This entry keeps only the CDR3 DNA: 45 bases, framed from base 1. CDR1 and CDR2 (SGHTA, FQGNSA) derive from the germline V gene. The research as a whole found: The amount of clinical and demographic metadata varied by source and participant and was provided uncurated.

Comment on this clone: Its antigen is unknown. The sample holds no much larger clone one base away, and base qualities are not on file.

TCRbeta CDR3 regions were amplified from genomic DNA using the immunoSEQ Assay, a bias-controlled multiplex PCR. Per the source publication's procedure: Within the assay, amplification of reference gene primers was used to estimate how many nucleated cells each sample contained. Sequence reads were collapsed and filtered to measure the absolute abundance of every unique TCRbeta CDR3 rearrangement. Productive Simpson clonality was computed per sample as the square root of Simpson's diversity index over productive rearrangements. TCRdb took over this immuneACCESS table, retaining in-frame rearrangements with V and J assigned. Such tables are incomplete; in checked studies, under half of the missing clones stem from an unresolved V gene, and the remainder is unexplained. For V, J and clone size, that table is used; D and trimming come from the DNA. Recorded for this sample are over 60,000 clones; roughly nine tenths of them occurred a single time. The biggest ten clones account for approximately 15% of the sample.

Rearrangement joined TRBV7-2 to TRBJ1-6; the D gene cannot be named for sure. The clonotype comes from a woman aged 80 or over with active or convalescent COVID-19. The specimen sequenced was peripheral blood. The nucleotides are TGTGCCAGCAGCTTAGGTGTAGAGAGAAATTCACCCCTCCACTTT. Its coded protein is CASSLGVERNSPLHF.